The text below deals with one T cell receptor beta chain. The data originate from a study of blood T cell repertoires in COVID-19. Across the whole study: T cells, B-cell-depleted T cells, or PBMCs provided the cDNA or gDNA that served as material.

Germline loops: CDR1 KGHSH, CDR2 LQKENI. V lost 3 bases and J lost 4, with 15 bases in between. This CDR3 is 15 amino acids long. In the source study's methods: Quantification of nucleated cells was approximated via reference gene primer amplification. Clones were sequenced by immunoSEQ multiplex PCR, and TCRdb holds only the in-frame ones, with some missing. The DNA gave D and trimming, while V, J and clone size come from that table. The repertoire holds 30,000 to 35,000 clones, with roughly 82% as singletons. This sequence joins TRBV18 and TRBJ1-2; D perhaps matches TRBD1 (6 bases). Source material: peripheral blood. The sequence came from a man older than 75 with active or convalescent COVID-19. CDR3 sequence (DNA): TGTGCCAGCTCACCCCGGGACACAGCAGTCTATGGCTACACCTTC. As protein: CASSPRDTAVYGYTF.